This T cell receptor (beta chain) was retrieved from a study of blood T cell repertoires in COVID-19. This CDR3 spans 14 amino acids. After removal of 1 base from V and 6 bases from J, the junction contained 8 bases not matched to a gene. Looked up from germline, CDR1 is SQVTM and CDR2 is ANQGSEA. Method: immunoSEQ multiplex PCR; TCRdb's copy keeps in-frame clones and lacks some. The sample holds 300,000 to 350,000 clones; about nine tenths are singletons and the top ten take just under 7.5%. The V call is TRBV29-1, the J call TRBJ2-7; 8 bases agree with TRBD1. This clonotype originated in a woman aged 65 to 85 with COVID-19, enrolled during active disease. What was sequenced was peripheral blood. This CDR3 reads CSVEVGDRGSEQYF. Here the CDR3 DNA reads TGCAGCGTTGAAGTCGGCGACAGGGGAAGCGAGCAGTACTTC.